Below, 25 T cell receptor beta chains from the same sample are listed, as sequenced in a study of T cells after yellow fever vaccination. MiXCR, run by TCRdb on the 5' RACE reads, gives a single entry per CDR3 protein. The sample shows a few hundred thousand distinct CDR3 sequences, roughly 6.2% of them seen only once. Sequenced here: CD4+ T cells sorted from PBMCs, sampled on the day of the yellow fever booster vaccination. The receptors here all came from a man aged 25-45 years who received the YFV17D yellow fever vaccine.

In its sample, this clonotype was seen many times. The V and J genes are TRBV6-2 or TRBV6-3 and TRBJ2-1, with 12 bases that match TRBD2. The CDR3 sequence is 14 residues long. J was trimmed by 9 bases and V by 6 bases; bases with no gene match: 6. Germline V CDR1 and CDR2: MNHEY, SVGEGT. The CDR3 protein is CASSSTSGRTEQFF. Written as DNA, the CDR3 is TGTGCCAGCAGCTCAACTAGCGGGAGGACTGAGCAGTTCTTC.

This clonotype was counted ten times or more. The genes are TRBV7-9 and TRBJ1-1, with D maybe TRBD1 (6 bases). This CDR3 has 13 residues. V was clipped by 5 bases and J by 3 bases, with 10 bases between them. CDR1 and CDR2 from the germline V gene are SEHNR and FQNEAQ (reference sequence). The CDR3 sequence is CASSLDRYTEAFF. DNA of the CDR3: TGTGCCAGCAGCCTGGACAGATACACTGAAGCTTTCTTT.

This clonotype was detected only a few times. V and J are TRBV28 and TRBJ2-7; D uncertain. CDR3 length: 11 residues. Germline lookup yields CDR1 MDHEN and CDR2 SYDVKM. V lost 7 bases to trimming and J lost 3 bases, with 7 bases between them. Written as DNA, the CDR3 is TGTGCCAGCAACGGCCGCTACGAGCAGTACTTC. Translation gives CASNGRYEQYF. The full variable domain, in which reference TRBV28 and TRBJ2-7 provide the parts outside the CDR3, is DVKVTQSSRYLVKRTGEKVFLECVQDMDHENMFWYRQDPGLGLRLIYFSYDVKMKEKGDIPEGYSVSREKKERFSLILESASTNQTSMYLCASNGRYEQYFGPGTRLTVT.

This clonotype was picked up a small number of times. This chain connects TRBV29-1 to TRBJ2-1; D may match TRBD1 or TRBD2 (7 bases each). The CDR3 totals 13 residues. Germline V lookup: CDR1 SQVTM, CDR2 ANQGSEA. Deletions cut 4 bases from V and 8 bases from J, with 15 bases between. CDR3: CSVAAGGVDEQFF. The CDR3 nucleotides are TGCAGCGTTGCGGCAGGGGGGGTGGATGAGCAGTTCTTC.

The chain combines TRBV5-1 with TRBJ2-1; the match to TRBD2 covers 11 bases. Germline CDR1 reads SGHRS; CDR2 reads YFSETQ. With V trimmed by 2 bases and J by 0 bases, 7 bases remained unmatched. CDR3 length: 18 residues. The CDR3 DNA sequence: TGCGCCAGCAGCTTTGGGGGGACTAGCGGACGCTCCTACAATGAGCAGTTCTTC. Translating it yields CASSFGGTSGRSYNEQFF.

This clonotype was seen only a few times. The chain is built from TRBV12-3 or TRBV12-4 and TRBJ2-7; TRBD1 might be the D (5 bases). The germline V and J ends were trimmed by 6 bases and 5 bases, with 20 bases remaining between them. CDR3 size: 15 residues. The CDR3 protein is CASSPNRSSGHEQYF. CDR3 nucleotides: TGTGCCAGCAGCCCTAACAGGTCCTCGGGCCACGAGCAGTACTTC.

The genes are TRBV7-2 and TRBJ2-3; a weak D match, TRBD2 (5 bases). The germline CDR1 and CDR2 sequences are SGHTA and FQGNSA. V was clipped by 0 bases and J by 7 bases, with 8 bases between them. CDR3 size: 13 residues. The chain's CDR3 is CASSLAGVNTQYF. In DNA form, the CDR3 reads TGTGCCAGCAGCTTAGCGGGAGTGAATACGCAGTATTTT. The complete variable domain, with remaining parts taken from reference TRBV7-2 and TRBJ2-3, reads GAGVSQSPSNKVTEKGKDVELRCDPISGHTALYWYRQSLGQGLEFLIYFQGNSAPDKSGLPSDRFSAERTGGSVSTLTIQRTQQEDSAVYLCASSLAGVNTQYFGPGTRLTVL.

In its sample, this clonotype was seen a few times. The chain uses TRBV5-4 and TRBJ2-7; 7 positions agree with TRBD2. The V gene end was trimmed by 0 bases and the J gene end by 0 bases; junction bases not matched to a gene: 6. Germline V lookup: CDR1 SGHNT, CDR2 YYREEE (reference sequence). The CDR3 length is 16 residues. The CDR3 coding sequence is TGTGCCAGCAGCTTGGGGAGCGGGGCCAGCTCCTACGAGCAGTACTTC. This gives the protein CASSLGSGASSYEQYF.

V usage is TRBV4-3 and J usage is TRBJ1-1; D not certain. Trimming took 8 bases from V and 2 from J, leaving 9 bases between them. The germline V gene encodes CDR1 LGHNA and CDR2 YSLEER. The CDR3 length is 12 residues. As DNA, the CDR3 is TGCGCCAGCGGATTCCTCAACACTGAAGCTTTCTTT. Its translation: CASGFLNTEAFF.

This clonotype was picked up many times. The DNA of the CDR3 is TGCGCCAGCCGGGCGACCGAAGACACAGATACGCAGTATTTT. Its translation is CASRATEDTDTQYF. The chain joins TRBV5-1 to TRBJ2-3; D is ambiguous. Trimming removed 7 bases at V and 2 bases at J, with 14 bases between. The germline V gene encodes CDR1 SGHRS and CDR2 YFSETQ. The length of the CDR3 is 14 residues.

This clonotype was counted ten times or more. The chain has TRBV15 and TRBJ2-1; D perhaps matches TRBD2 (5 bases). Germline V lookup: CDR1 LNHNV, CDR2 YYDKDF (reference sequence). V was pared by 5 bases and J by 2 bases, with 7 bases between. This CDR3 is 13 amino acids long. CDR3 in DNA: TGTGCCACCAGCCGGGGAACCTACAATGAGCAGTTCTTC. Protein: CATSRGTYNEQFF.

The chain has TRBV12-3 or TRBV12-4 and TRBJ1-2; no reliable D call. V gave up 8 bases and J gave up 5 bases, with 9 bases separating them. The CDR3 spans 11 residues. Here the CDR3 DNA reads TGTGCCAGCGGATCAAGATATGGCTACACCTTC. Translated: CASGSRYGYTF.

This clonotype was counted a few times. This sequence joins TRBV7-6 and TRBJ2-3; 9 bases align to TRBD1. The V gene's germline CDR1 is SGHVS and CDR2 FNYEAQ. The CDR3 sequence is 15 residues long. Germline trimming cut 5 bases from V and 4 bases from J; bases unmatched to any gene: 7. CDR3 region: CASSPVTGGSDTQYF. As DNA, the CDR3 is TGTGCCAGCAGCCCCGTGACAGGGGGATCAGATACGCAGTATTTT.

V gene TRBV12-3 or TRBV12-4 combines with J gene TRBJ2-1; 13 nucleotides match TRBD2. The CDR3 contains 16 residues. V gave up 4 bases and J gave up 1 base; unmatched junction bases: 1. The CDR3 spells CASSWTSGRSYNEQFF. The CDR3 nucleotides are TGTGCCAGCAGTTGGACTAGCGGGAGATCCTACAATGAGCAGTTCTTC.

This clonotype came up a few times. The rearrangement links TRBV20-1 to TRBJ2-2; 7 positions match TRBD1. Germline V CDR1 and CDR2: DFQATT, SNEGSKA (reference sequence). This CDR3 spans 14 amino acids. Germline trimming cut 6 bases from V and 4 bases from J; bases unmatched to any gene: 8. Written as DNA, the CDR3 is TGCAGTGCCCCCGACAGGGCGGCCACCGGGGAGCTGTTTTTT. It is translated as CSAPDRAATGELFF.

J is TRBJ1-1 and V is TRBV11-2; D not resolved. Germline V gives CDR1 SGHAT, CDR2 FQNNGV. There are 13 residues in the CDR3. V shed 5 bases and J shed 3 bases, with 10 bases lying between them. In DNA, the CDR3 is TGTGCCAGCAGCAGAGACGTGTACACTGAAGCTTTCTTT. The encoded protein is CASSRDVYTEAFF.

This clonotype was seen only a few times. The chain is built from TRBV29-1 and TRBJ1-1, with D unclear. Germline V gene data show CDR1 as SQVTM and CDR2 as ANQGSEA. Trimming left V 4 bases short and J 4 bases short, with 10 bases between. CDR3 size: 12 residues. CDR3 DNA sequence: TGCAGCGTTGTAGTGCAATTCACTGAAGCTTTCTTT. Translation gives CSVVVQFTEAFF.

This clonotype was detected many times. Here the CDR3 DNA reads TGTGCCAGCAGCTCACTAGCGGGCCCGAATGAGCAGTTCTTC. Translating gives CASSSLAGPNEQFF. The V gene is TRBV7-6, the J gene TRBJ2-1, with 9 bases lining up with TRBD2. Unmatched junction bases numbered 5, after V lost 4 bases and J lost 7 bases. Germline loops: CDR1 SGHVS, CDR2 FNYEAQ. The CDR3 sequence is 14 residues long.

V usage is TRBV11-2 and J usage is TRBJ2-7; TRBD2 matches at 9 bases. CDR3 length: 11 amino acids. CDR1 and CDR2 (germline): SGHAT, FQNNGV. The J segment lost 11 bases and the V segment lost 1 base, leaving 0 bases of the junction unmatched. The CDR3 DNA is TGTGCCAGCAGCTTAGCTAGCGGGAAGTACTTC. It encodes CASSLASGKYF.

The rearrangement uses TRBV25-1 and TRBJ2-6; 7 bases line up with TRBD2. Germline lookup yields CDR1 MGHDK and CDR2 SYGVNS. The CDR3 is made up of 16 amino acids. V shed 1 base and J 3 bases; nucleotides not matched to a gene: 3. In DNA form, the CDR3 reads TGTGCCAGCAGTGAATGGGAGGGGCGTGGGGCCAACGTCCTGACTTTC. Amino acid sequence: CASSEWEGRGANVLTF.

The chain is built from TRBV11-2 and TRBJ2-3, with D possibly TRBD1 on 6 matching bases. CDR1 is SGHAT and CDR2 is FQNNGV in the germline V gene. Trimming left V 2 bases short and J 5 bases short, with 8 bases between. This CDR3 is 13 amino acids long. CDR3 nucleotides: TGTGCCAGCAGCTTATACAGGGTAGATACGCAGTATTTT. This translates into CASSLYRVDTQYF.

The chain has TRBV7-2 and TRBJ2-4; 9 bases line up with TRBD2. Germline trimming cut 5 bases from V and 8 bases from J; bases unmatched to any gene: 10. There are 15 residues in the CDR3. CDR1 SGHTA and CDR2 FQGNSA come from the germline V gene. CDR3 sequence reads: CASSLSGTSLYIQYF. As DNA, the CDR3 is TGTGCCAGCAGCCTCAGCGGGACTAGCCTGTACATTCAGTACTTC.

This clonotype was found a few times. The genes are TRBV11-3 and TRBJ2-2; D not resolved. CDR3 size: 15 residues. The V end lost 5 bases, the J end lost 5 bases, and 15 bases lay between the germline ends. Germline V lookup: CDR1 SGHNT, CDR2 YENEEA. Here the CDR3 reads CASSPGVGWTGELFF. In DNA form, the CDR3 reads TGTGCCAGCAGCCCTGGGGTGGGTTGGACCGGGGAGCTGTTTTTT.

This clonotype came up many times. The rearrangement links TRBV5-1 to TRBJ2-1, with D unclear. CDR1 SGHRS and CDR2 YFSETQ come from the germline V gene. V lost 2 bases to trimming and J lost 5 bases, with 11 bases between them. This CDR3 has 14 amino acids. The CDR3 loop is CASSLRRWDNEQFF. CDR3 bases: TGCGCCAGCAGCTTAAGACGATGGGACAATGAGCAGTTCTTC.

V and J are TRBV5-4 and TRBJ1-2; 7 bases line up with TRBD1. Germline V CDR1 and CDR2: SGHNT, YYREEE (reference sequence). The CDR3 sequence is 13 residues long. The trim removed 3 bases at V and 2 bases at J, leaving 1 base unmatched. The CDR3, as DNA: TGTGCCAGCAGCTGGGACAGAAACTATGGCTACACCTTC. This codes for CASSWDRNYGYTF.